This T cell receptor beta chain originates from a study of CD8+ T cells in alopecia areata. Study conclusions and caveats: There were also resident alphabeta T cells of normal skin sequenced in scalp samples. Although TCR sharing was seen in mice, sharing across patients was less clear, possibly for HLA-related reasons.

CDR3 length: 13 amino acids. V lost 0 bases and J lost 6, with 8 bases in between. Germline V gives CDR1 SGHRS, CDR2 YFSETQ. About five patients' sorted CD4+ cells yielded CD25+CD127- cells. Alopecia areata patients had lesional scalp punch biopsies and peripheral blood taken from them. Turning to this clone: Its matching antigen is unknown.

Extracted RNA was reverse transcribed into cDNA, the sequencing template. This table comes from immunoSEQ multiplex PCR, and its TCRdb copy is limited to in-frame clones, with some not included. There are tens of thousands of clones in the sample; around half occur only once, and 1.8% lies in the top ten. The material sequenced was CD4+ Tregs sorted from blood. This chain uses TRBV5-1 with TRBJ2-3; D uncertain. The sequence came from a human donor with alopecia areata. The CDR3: CASSLDQADTQYF. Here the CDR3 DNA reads TGCGCCAGCAGCTTGGACCAGGCGGATACGCAGTATTTT.